This entry lists 20 T cell receptor beta chains sequenced from one sample in a study of T-cell memory formation after mild COVID-19. TCRdb itself ran the 5' RACE reads through MiXCR, one entry per CDR3 protein. The repertoire holds around 340,000 distinct CDR3 sequences, with 12% to 15% as singletons. Sequencing input: PBMCs or a T cell subset sorted from them (not recorded which). These receptors all come from a man between 18 and 35 years old who had mild COVID-19 (a few samples of this study predate the infection). Cell type and time point are not known.

The sample holds a few counts of this clonotype. The J gene is TRBJ2-7, the V gene TRBV5-1; 11 bases match TRBD1. This CDR3 spans 13 amino acids. V was pared by 4 bases and J by 5 bases, with 2 bases of the junction left unmatched. Germline CDR1 and CDR2: SGHRS and YFSETQ. CDR3 protein: CASSRTGGHEQYF. CDR3 nucleotides: TGCGCCAGCAGCCGGACAGGGGGCCACGAGCAGTACTTC. The whole variable domain, remainder taken from reference TRBV5-1 and TRBJ2-7, is KAGVTQTPRYLIKTRGQQVTLSCSPISGHRSVSWYQQTPGQGLQFLFEYFSETQRNKGNFPGRFSGRQFSNSRSEMNVSTLELGDSALYLCASSRTGGHEQYFGPGTRLTVT.

The V gene is TRBV5-4, the J gene TRBJ1-1; 7 bases map to TRBD1. This CDR3 has 13 amino acids. Per germline, CDR1 SGHNT and CDR2 YYREEE (reference sequence). The ends lost 2 bases at V and 5 bases at J; junction bases unmatched: 3. The CDR3 loop reads CASSLTGVTEAFF. The DNA for the CDR3 is TGTGCCAGCAGCTTAACAGGGGTAACTGAAGCTTTCTTT. The complete variable domain, with remaining parts taken from reference TRBV5-4 and TRBJ1-1, reads ETGVTQSPTHLIKTRGQQVTLRCSSQSGHNTVSWYQQALGQGPQFIFQYYREEENGRGNFPPRFSGLQFPNYSSELNVNALELDDSALYLCASSLTGVTEAFFGQGTRLTVV.

The V call is TRBV7-9, the J call TRBJ2-1; 10 bases are a match to TRBD2. The trim removed 0 bases at V and 0 bases at J, leaving 5 bases unmatched. Germline lookup yields CDR1 SEHNR and CDR2 FQNEAQ (reference sequence). CDR3 length: 18 amino acids. For the CDR3, the DNA is TGTGCCAGCAGCTTAGCGCTACTAGCGGGGACCTCCTACAATGAGCAGTTCTTC. This codes for CASSLALLAGTSYNEQFF.

This clonotype was seen a handful of times. The gene calls are TRBV4-3 and TRBJ2-6; no clear D gene. V gave up 0 bases and J gave up 0 bases, with 6 bases separating them. This CDR3 has 16 amino acids. CDR1 is LGHNA, CDR2 YSLEER, per germline. CDR3 bases: TGCGCCAGCAGCCAAGATCTTAGCTCTGGGGCCAACGTCCTGACTTTC. Its protein is CASSQDLSSGANVLTF.

This clonotype has a handful of counts. Here the CDR3 DNA reads TGCAGTGCTAGAAGGGATACCCCGCAGTATTTT. As protein: CSARRDTPQYF. The V call is TRBV20-1, the J call TRBJ2-3; D not resolved. V shed 2 bases and J shed 10 bases, with 10 bases lying between them. The CDR3 is made up of 11 amino acids. The V gene's germline CDR1 is DFQATT and CDR2 SNEGSKA (reference sequence).

There are many counts of this clonotype. The genes are TRBV20-1 and TRBJ2-5, with D tentatively TRBD2 (6 bases). V lost 0 bases and J 4 bases, leaving 12 bases between the germline ends. Germline CDR1 is DFQATT and CDR2 is SNEGSKA (reference sequence). This CDR3 has 14 amino acids. CDR3 nucleotide sequence: TGCAGTGCTAGAGATCAGGGCGGGGTAGAGACCCAGTACTTC. Its protein is CSARDQGGVETQYF.

The chain is built from TRBV10-3 and TRBJ2-3, with TRBD2 matching over 8 bases. There are 15 residues in the CDR3. The V segment lost 7 bases and the J segment 1 base; nucleotides outside the gene matches: 7. Germline CDR1 and CDR2: ENHRY and SYGVKD. The CDR3 DNA is TGTGCCATCAAAGCAAGCGGGGGCCGCACAGATACGCAGTATTTT. Residues: CAIKASGGRTDTQYF.

This clonotype came up a few times. The rearrangement joins TRBV29-1 to TRBJ1-4; D uncertain. The CDR3 extends over 11 amino acids. CDR1 is SQVTM and CDR2 is ANQGSEA in the germline V gene. The V end lost 8 bases, the J end lost 8 bases, and 12 bases lay between the germline ends. The CDR3 sequence is CSLLLGEKLFF. The CDR3 nucleotides are TGCAGCCTCCTATTGGGGGAAAAACTGTTTTTT.

V gene TRBV12-3 or TRBV12-4 combines with J gene TRBJ2-1; the match to TRBD1 covers 7 bases. The CDR3 runs 15 residues. V lost 5 bases and J lost 5; bases outside the gene matches: 9. For the CDR3, the DNA is TGTGCCAGCAGTCACCGGACAGGAAAAAACAATGAGCAGTTCTTC. It translates to CASSHRTGKNNEQFF.

This clonotype has more than one count but fewer than ten. The V call is TRBV5-1, the J call TRBJ1-2; 9 bases are shared with TRBD1. CDR3 length: 15 amino acids. V was pared by 5 bases and J by 4 bases, with 9 bases of the junction left unmatched. The germline gives CDR1 SGHRS, CDR2 YFSETQ. The CDR3: CASSTGGGHPYGYTF. DNA of the CDR3: TGCGCCAGCAGTACAGGGGGCGGCCACCCCTATGGCTACACCTTC.

In its sample, this clonotype was seen a few times. A much larger clone lies one base from this, so it may be a read error. The rearrangement joins TRBV4-1 to TRBJ2-7; 11 positions match TRBD1. The CDR3 extends over 17 amino acids. Germline loops: CDR1 MGHRA, CDR2 YSYEKL. CDR3 coding DNA: TGCCCCAGCAGCCAAGTATCGCCGGGACAGGGGGCCTACGAGCAGTACTTC. Translating gives CPSSQVSPGQGAYEQYF.

The rearrangement links TRBV12-3 or TRBV12-4 to TRBJ1-3; D is undetermined. V was cut by 4 bases and J by 4 bases, with 5 bases left in between. This CDR3 comprises 12 residues. Written as DNA, the CDR3 is TGTGCCAGCAGTTGGGCGGGAAACACCATATATTTT. It codes for CASSWAGNTIYF.

The chain has TRBV7-9 and TRBJ2-4, with 8 bases identical to TRBD2. The ends lost 6 bases at V and 4 bases at J; junction bases unmatched: 8. Germline V CDR1 and CDR2: SEHNR, FQNEAQ (reference sequence). This CDR3 contains 15 residues. The CDR3 nucleotides read TGTGCCAGCAGTCAGCCGGGACTAGAAAAAAACATTCAGTACTTC. It codes for CASSQPGLEKNIQYF.

The CDR3 DNA is TGTGCCAGCAGTTTAGGGCCTAGCGGGGCTGAGCAGTTCTTC. It encodes CASSLGPSGAEQFF. V usage is TRBV12-3 or TRBV12-4 and J usage is TRBJ2-1; 9 nucleotides align to TRBD2. Germline trimming cut 1 base from V and 9 bases from J; bases unmatched to any gene: 4. The CDR3 runs to 14 residues.

J is TRBJ2-1 and V is TRBV6-4, with 8 bases matching TRBD2. The CDR3 contains 16 residues. Germline values: CDR1 MRHNA, CDR2 SNTAGT. Unmatched junction bases numbered 7, after V lost 4 bases and J lost 2 bases. DNA for the CDR3: TGTGCCAGCAGTGTCTCAGCGGGGGAGCCCTACAATGAGCAGTTCTTC. It yields the protein CASSVSAGEPYNEQFF.

There are a few counts of this clonotype. The chain employs TRBV6-1 and TRBJ2-7, with D perhaps TRBD1 or TRBD2 (5 bases each). CDR3 size: 14 residues. V was clipped by 3 bases and J by 4 bases, with 13 bases between them. Germline-derived CDR1 and CDR2 are MNHNS and SASEGT. CDR3 in amino acids: CASSDRDGSYEQYV. CDR3 nucleotide sequence: TGTGCCAGCAGTGACCGGGACGGTAGTTACGAGCAGTACGTC.

This clonotype was recorded a few times. This rearrangement joins TRBV2 to TRBJ2-3, with 12 bases identical to TRBD2. This CDR3 region has 13 residues. The J segment lost 6 bases and the V segment lost 7 bases, leaving 2 bases of the junction unmatched. CDR1 and CDR2 from the germline V gene are SNHLY and FYNNEI. The CDR3 coding sequence is TGTGCCAGCACCGGGACTAGCGGGGATACGCAGTATTTT. Translating it yields CASTGTSGDTQYF.

This clonotype was seen repeatedly, ten times or more. The rearrangement uses TRBV11-2 and TRBJ2-3, with 8 positions matching TRBD2. The CDR3 runs 14 residues. The junction had 4 bases not matched to a gene; V was cut back by 4 bases and J by 4 bases. Germline lookup yields CDR1 SGHAT and CDR2 FQNNGV. CDR3 residues: CASSSGGAADTQYF. In nucleotides, the CDR3 is TGTGCCAGCAGCTCCGGGGGGGCGGCAGATACGCAGTATTTT. Together with reference TRBV11-2 and TRBJ2-3, the CDR3 gives the full variable domain: EAGVAQSPRYKIIEKRQSVAFWCNPISGHATLYWYQQILGQGPKLLIQFQNNGVVDDSQLPKDRFSAERLKGVDSTLKIQPAKLEDSAVYLCASSSGGAADTQYFGPGTRLTVL.

This clonotype was counted ten times or more. The genes are TRBV15 and TRBJ2-7, with 7 bases that match TRBD1. Germline trimming cut 2 bases from V and 3 bases from J; bases unmatched to any gene: 4. Per the germline V gene, CDR1 is LNHNV and CDR2 is YYDKDF (reference sequence). The CDR3 extends over 14 amino acids. The CDR3 spells CATSRTGQSYEQYF. The CDR3 DNA follows: TGTGCCACCAGCAGAACGGGACAGAGCTACGAGCAGTACTTC.

This clonotype has only a few counts. The genes are TRBV7-2 and TRBJ2-7, with D hard to call. V was cut by 2 bases and J by 4 bases, with 9 bases left in between. Germline V gene sequence: CDR1 SGHTA, CDR2 FQGNSA. The CDR3 loop spans 13 amino acids. The CDR3 sequence is CASSLPGKYEQYV. CDR3 sequence (DNA): TGTGCCAGCAGCTTACCAGGAAAATACGAGCAGTACGTC.